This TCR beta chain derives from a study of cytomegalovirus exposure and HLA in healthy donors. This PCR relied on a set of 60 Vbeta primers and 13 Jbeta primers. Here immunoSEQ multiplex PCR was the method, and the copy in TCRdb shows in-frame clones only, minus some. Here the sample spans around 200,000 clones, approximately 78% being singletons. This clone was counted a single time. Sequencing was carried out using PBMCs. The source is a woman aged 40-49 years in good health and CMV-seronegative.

The CDR3 loop reads CASSFSPGQGNYGYTF. In nucleotides, the CDR3 is TGTGCCAGCAGTTTTTCACCGGGACAGGGGAACTATGGCTACACCTTC. The rearrangement links TRBV6-5 to TRBJ1-2, with TRBD1 matching over 10 bases. J was trimmed by 2 bases and V by 4 bases; bases with no gene match: 7. CDR1 is MNHEY and CDR2 is SVGAGI in the germline V gene. The CDR3 totals 16 residues.